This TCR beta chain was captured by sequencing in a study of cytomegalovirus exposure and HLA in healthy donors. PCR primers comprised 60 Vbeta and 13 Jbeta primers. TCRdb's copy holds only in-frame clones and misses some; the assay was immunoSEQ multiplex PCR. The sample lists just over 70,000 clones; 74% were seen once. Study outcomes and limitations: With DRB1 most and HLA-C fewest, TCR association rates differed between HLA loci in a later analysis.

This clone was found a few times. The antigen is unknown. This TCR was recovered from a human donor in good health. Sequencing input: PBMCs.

The CDR3 region has the DNA TGTGCCAGCAGGGCCGGGACAGGGGAAGAGACCCAGTACTTC. Translation gives CASRAGTGEETQYF. This chain uses TRBV28 with TRBJ2-5, with 10 bases aligning to TRBD1. Germline V lookup: CDR1 MDHEN, CDR2 SYDVKM. Trimming at V came to 6 bases and at J to 3 bases, leaving 4 bases not matched to a gene. The CDR3 has 14 residues.